The 27 T cell receptor beta chains presented below share a single source sample, sequenced in a study of blood T cell repertoires in COVID-19 (dated by TCRdb to the early 2020s). Libraries were prepared through the immunoSEQ multiplex PCR assay. TCRdb retrieved this table from immuneACCESS and kept in-frame rearrangements only. Not all clones are present; in checked studies, unresolved V genes account for under half, and no reason is known for the remainder. The sample table holds roughly 50,000 clones, of which around four fifths were seen once. Of the sample, approximately 13% falls within the top ten clones. The sequenced material came from peripheral blood. Receptors originate from a woman of 80 years or more with acute or convalescent COVID-19.

The chain has TRBV14 and TRBJ2-7; TRBD1 matches at 9 bases. There are 15 residues in the CDR3. Germline V lookup: CDR1 SGHDN, CDR2 FVKESK. The V gene end was trimmed by 6 bases and the J gene end by 3 bases; junction bases not matched to a gene: 9. The CDR3 nucleotides are TGTGCCAGCAGTATAACCGGGACAGGGAACTACGAGCAGTACTTC. It is translated as CASSITGTGNYEQYF.

The chain recombines TRBV30 with TRBJ2-2, with TRBD1 matching over 9 bases. This CDR3 is 15 amino acids long. The trim removed 2 bases at V and 2 bases at J, leaving 3 bases unmatched. From germline, CDR1 is GTSNPN and CDR2 SVGIG (reference sequence). The CDR3 nucleotides are TGTGCCTGGAGTTTGACAGGGGGAAACACCGGGGAGCTGTTTTTT. Its protein is CAWSLTGGNTGELFF.

This chain connects TRBV19 to TRBJ1-2; D unresolved. Germline CDR1 reads LNHDA; CDR2 reads SQIVND (reference sequence). Trimming cost V 3 bases and J 7 bases, with 18 bases left between them. The CDR3 is made up of 15 amino acids. CDR3 protein: CASSILDSRPRGYTF. The CDR3 DNA is TGTGCCAGTAGTATCCTGGACTCCCGCCCGCGTGGCTACACCTTC.

The rearrangement joins TRBV11-1 to TRBJ2-5; 12 bases fit TRBD2. V was pared by 1 base and J by 2 bases, with 2 bases of the junction left unmatched. CDR1 and CDR2 (germline): SGHAT, FQDESV (reference sequence). CDR3 length: 16 amino acids. This CDR3 is CASSLGGLAGQETQYF. CDR3 sequence (DNA): TGTGCCAGCAGCTTAGGCGGACTAGCGGGGCAAGAGACCCAGTACTTC.

The CDR3, as DNA: TGTGCCAGCAGCGGCGACAGGCGACGGGGCTACACCTTC. It codes for CASSGDRRRGYTF. The chain employs TRBV3-1 (or the pseudogene TRBV3-2) and TRBJ1-2; the D gene is possibly TRBD1 (6 bases). The V gene lost 5 bases and the J gene lost 8 bases, with 15 bases spanning the gap. Germline V gene lookup returns CDR1 LGHDT and CDR2 YNNKEL (reference sequence). CDR3 size: 13 residues.

The rearrangement links TRBV20-1 to TRBJ1-2; D is possibly TRBD1 (5 bases). This CDR3 is 15 amino acids long. V gave up 3 bases and J gave up 7 bases, with 21 bases separating them. CDR1 and CDR2 (germline): DFQATT, SNEGSKA (reference sequence). The CDR3 protein is CSASPPGRGAFGYTF. CDR3 coding DNA: TGCAGTGCTAGTCCCCCTGGGAGGGGCGCGTTTGGCTACACCTTC.

This clone was seen a few times. The rearrangement joins TRBV4-1 to TRBJ2-5; D is perhaps TRBD2 (6 bases). V was trimmed by 4 bases and J by 2 bases, leaving 11 bases between them. From germline, CDR1 is MGHRA and CDR2 YSYEKL. The CDR3 length is 14 residues. Here the CDR3 reads CASSRGTEQETQYF. The CDR3 DNA follows: TGCGCCAGCAGCCGCGGGACTGAACAAGAGACCCAGTACTTC.

The chain employs TRBV19 and TRBJ1-2; D is perhaps TRBD1 (6 bases). Germline V gives CDR1 LNHDA, CDR2 SQIVND (reference sequence). This CDR3 has 15 amino acids. V lost 3 bases and J lost 1, with 12 bases in between. The CDR3 DNA reads TGTGCCAGTAGTATCCGGACAGCGTTTAACTATGGCTACACCTTC. This sequence encodes CASSIRTAFNYGYTF. Full variable domain (missing parts from reference TRBV19 and TRBJ1-2): DGGITQSPKYLFRKEGQNVTLSCEQNLNHDAMYWYRQDPGQGLRLIYYSQIVNDFQKGDIAEGYSVSREKKESFPLTVTSAQKNPTAFYLCASSIRTAFNYGYTFGSGTRLTVV.

The rearrangement uses TRBV6-6 and TRBJ1-2; 7 bases agree with TRBD1. The V gene end was trimmed by 2 bases and the J gene end by 4 bases; junction bases not matched to a gene: 10. CDR3 length equals 16 residues. Germline CDR1 reads MNHNY; CDR2 reads SVGAGI (reference sequence). CDR3 loop: CASSYLGTVRPYGYTF. CDR3 bases: TGTGCCAGCAGTTACCTCGGGACAGTTCGGCCCTATGGCTACACCTTC.

The gene calls are TRBV5-1 and TRBJ2-5, with 7 bases aligning to TRBD2. This CDR3 has 14 amino acids. After removal of 4 bases from V and 5 bases from J, the junction contained 8 bases not matched to a gene. Germline CDR1 and CDR2: SGHRS and YFSETQ. The CDR3 DNA follows: TGCGCCAGCAGCAGCGGCGGGAGTGGGGAGACCCAGTACTTC. Amino acids: CASSSGGSGETQYF.

Only one count was recorded for this clone. The genes are TRBV18 and TRBJ2-6; the D is unclear. Germline values: CDR1 KGHSH, CDR2 LQKENI. CDR3 length: 13 amino acids. V was trimmed by 8 bases and J by 1 base, leaving 6 bases between them. For the CDR3, the DNA is TGTGCCAGCCGCTATTCTGGGGCCAACGTCCTGACTTTC. Translation: CASRYSGANVLTF.

Here the CDR3 reads CASSVGPGVETEAFF. In nucleotides, the CDR3 is TGTGCCAGCAGCGTAGGCCCCGGGGTGGAAACTGAAGCTTTCTTT. V and J are TRBV9 and TRBJ1-1; D unclear. CDR1 is SGDLS and CDR2 is YYNGEE in the germline V gene. The CDR3 extends over 15 amino acids. V was shortened by 0 bases and J by 5 bases, with 14 bases between the two germline ends.

In DNA, the CDR3 is TGTGCCAGCAGTCGTGGGGAGGCAGATACGCAGTATTTT. Translated, it gives CASSRGEADTQYF. This chain uses TRBV7-2 with TRBJ2-3; tentatively, D is TRBD2 (6 bases). The CDR3 is 13 amino acids. Germline CDR1 and CDR2: SGHTA and FQGNSA. The V end was cut by 6 bases, the J end by 4 bases, with 11 bases between.

The rearrangement uses TRBV3-1 (or the pseudogene TRBV3-2) and TRBJ2-2; TRBD1 aligns across 10 bases. The CDR3 is made up of 15 amino acids. The germline V gene has CDR1 LGHDT and CDR2 YNNKEL (reference sequence). V shed 4 bases and J 6 bases; nucleotides not matched to a gene: 5. Here the CDR3 reads CASSPYGQGAGELFF. Written as DNA, the CDR3 is TGTGCCAGCAGCCCCTACGGACAGGGGGCCGGGGAGCTGTTTTTT.

This clone occurred once. The rearrangement joins TRBV2 to TRBJ1-1; D unresolved. The germline CDR1 and CDR2 sequences are SNHLY and FYNNEI. Trimming removed 2 bases at V and 8 bases at J, with 12 bases between. The CDR3 has 13 residues. CDR3 coding DNA: TGTGCCAGCAGTGAATATTCTGTACAGGAAGCTTTCTTT. Amino acids: CASSEYSVQEAFF.

The gene calls are TRBV6-6 and TRBJ1-3; unclear D gene. The germline V gene encodes CDR1 MNHNY and CDR2 SVGAGI (reference sequence). This CDR3 spans 18 amino acids. V was clipped by 5 bases and J by 4 bases, with 24 bases between them. CDR3 coding DNA: TGTGCCAGCAGTCCGAGCAGTGAAAGAGGGAAGGCCGGAAACACCATATATTTT. Protein: CASSPSSERGKAGNTIYF.

CDR3 nucleotide sequence: TGTGCCAGCAGCTTAGGGAGCACAGCGCTCAATCAGCCCCAGCATTTT. The encoded protein is CASSLGSTALNQPQHF. J is TRBJ1-5 and V is TRBV5-6, with no clear D. The germline V and J ends were trimmed by 2 bases and 3 bases, with 15 bases remaining between them. The CDR3 sequence is 16 residues long. Germline CDR1 is SGHDT and CDR2 is YYEEEE.

The chain couples TRBV2 to TRBJ2-5, with D perhaps TRBD2 (6 bases). Per the germline V gene, CDR1 is SNHLY and CDR2 is FYNNEI. V lost 6 bases to trimming and J lost 2 bases, with 10 bases between them. This CDR3 spans 13 amino acids. CDR3 amino acids: CASRTRVQETQYF. The CDR3 nucleotides are TGTGCCAGCAGGACTAGAGTACAAGAGACCCAGTACTTC. Full variable domain (outside the CDR3, taken from reference TRBV2 and TRBJ2-5): EPEVTQTPSHQVTQMGQEVILRCVPISNHLYFYWYRQILGQKVEFLVSFYNNEISEKSEIFDDQFSVERPDGSNFTLKIRSTKLEDSAMYFCASRTRVQETQYFGPGTRLLVL.

The chain recombines TRBV3-1 (or the pseudogene TRBV3-2) with TRBJ2-7; 7 bases match TRBD2. V was pared by 4 bases and J by 7 bases, with 7 bases of the junction left unmatched. This CDR3 spans 13 amino acids. Germline CDR1 reads LGHDT; CDR2 reads YNNKEL (reference sequence). In DNA, the CDR3 is TGTGCCAGCAGCCTGGGAGAAGCGGGGGAGCAGTACTTC. The encoded protein is CASSLGEAGEQYF.

The gene calls are TRBV4-2 and TRBJ2-2; tentatively, D is TRBD2 (6 bases). CDR3 length equals 16 residues. Trimming took off 0 bases at V and 4 bases at J, with 12 bases between the two ends. Germline CDR1 reads LGHNA; CDR2 reads YNFKEQ. CDR3 DNA: TGTGCCAGCAGCCAAGAGTCTAGCGCGACCACCGGGGAGCTGTTTTTT. It specifies CASSQESSATTGELFF.

The rearrangement joins TRBV5-1 to TRBJ1-6; 8 bases line up with TRBD1. This CDR3 region has 14 residues. Trimming at V came to 2 bases and at J to 9 bases, leaving 4 bases not matched to a gene. Looked up from germline, CDR1 is SGHRS and CDR2 is YFSETQ. The CDR3 sequence is CASSFGQGASPLHF. The CDR3 DNA sequence: TGCGCCAGCAGCTTCGGACAGGGCGCTTCACCCCTCCACTTT.

The rearrangement uses TRBV5-8 and TRBJ1-5; no clear D gene. The V end lost 4 bases, the J end lost 0 bases, and 14 bases lay between the germline ends. The germline V gene encodes CDR1 SGHTS and CDR2 YDEGEE. The CDR3 totals 16 residues. The CDR3 reads CASSISTDYSNQPQHF. Written as DNA, the CDR3 is TGTGCCAGCAGCATCTCAACAGACTATAGCAATCAGCCCCAGCATTTT.

The chain links TRBV12-3 or TRBV12-4 to TRBJ1-4; D not resolved. The ends were cut back, 3 bases at V and 10 bases at J, with 9 bases in the middle. This CDR3 spans 12 amino acids. This CDR3 reads CASSFEVGKLFF. Written as DNA, the CDR3 is TGTGCCAGCAGTTTTGAGGTTGGAAAACTGTTTTTT.

The chain links TRBV19 to TRBJ1-5; D is uncertain. In germline, CDR1 is LNHDA, CDR2 SQIVND (reference sequence). The V end lost 6 bases, the J end lost 11 bases, and 26 bases lay between the germline ends. This CDR3 contains 16 residues. CDR3 loop: CASSVRSPPPSGSQHF. DNA of the CDR3: TGTGCCAGTAGCGTAAGAAGCCCCCCACCTAGTGGGTCCCAGCATTTT.

J is TRBJ1-2 and V is TRBV11-2; no firm D call. Germline CDR1 and CDR2: SGHAT and FQNNGV. V was pared by 0 bases and J by 5 bases, with 7 bases between. The CDR3 contains 13 residues. CDR3 protein: CASSLDPSYGYTF. The DNA for the CDR3 is TGTGCCAGCAGCTTAGATCCGAGTTATGGCTACACCTTC. Using reference TRBV11-2 and TRBJ1-2 for the parts outside the CDR3, the full variable domain is EAGVAQSPRYKIIEKRQSVAFWCNPISGHATLYWYQQILGQGPKLLIQFQNNGVVDDSQLPKDRFSAERLKGVDSTLKIQPAKLEDSAVYLCASSLDPSYGYTFGSGTRLTVV.

The V gene is TRBV11-3, the J gene TRBJ2-3; 14 bases line up with TRBD2. Germline V CDR1 and CDR2: SGHNT, YENEEA. V dropped 4 bases and J dropped 9; count of bases not matched to a gene: 6. The CDR3 has 15 residues. CDR3 sequence reads: CASSSRGTSGGTQYF. The CDR3 nucleotides are TGTGCCAGCAGCTCCCGGGGGACTAGCGGGGGAACGCAGTATTTT.

The V call is TRBV14, the J call TRBJ1-1, with TRBD1 matching 9 bases. V dropped 5 bases and J dropped 12; count of bases not matched to a gene: 10. From germline, CDR1 is SGHDN and CDR2 FVKESK. CDR3 length: 13 residues. In DNA form, the CDR3 reads TGTGCCAGCAGCTCGGGACAGGGCCGGTTCACTTTCTTT. Protein product: CASSSGQGRFTFF.